The TCR beta chain described here comes from a study of Ad26.COV2.S vaccination and SARS-CoV-2 variants (dated by TCRdb to about 2021). For the study in its entirety: Donors in the vaccine arm were drawn from COV1001, a multicentre, randomized, double-blind, placebo-controlled phase I-IIa trial testing Ad26.COV2.S in healthy adults. Ad26.COV2.S was administered intramuscularly at 5 x 10^10 or 1 x 10^11 viral particles, either as a single shot or as two shots given 56 days apart. Sequencing of the TCRbeta repertoire served to evaluate the specificity and breadth of SARS-CoV-2-reactive T cell receptors following Ad26.COV2.S vaccination. The TCR-sequenced set comprised around 32 samples: some 19 Ad26.COV2.S vaccine recipients, 5 placebo recipients and 8 SARS-CoV-2 convalescent individuals. Trial participants were randomized into five groups of five, in which low-dose or high-dose Ad26.COV2.S was given once or twice, or placebo was given on both occasions. Throughout the experiments and outcome assessment, investigators stayed blinded to trial group allocation.

TCRbeta CDR3 regions were sequenced with the immunoSEQ Assay. After extraction, genomic DNA underwent amplification by bias-controlled multiplex PCR, followed by high-throughput sequencing. For the original study's pipeline: Collapsing and filtering of sequences were performed to quantify the absolute abundance of each unique TCRbeta CDR3 region. Usable DNA was measured by amplifying reference genes present in all nucleated cells, and TCRbeta template counts were normalized to that usable DNA to estimate T cell fraction. Repertoire TCRs were annotated as SARS-CoV-2-specific by exact matching of V gene, CDR3 amino acid sequence and J gene to a known reactive TCR set. The reference SARS-CoV-2 TCR set was obtained from MIRA and was filtered for enrichment in COVID-19-positive ImmuneCODE repertoires, whereby public or cross-reactive TCRs were removed. Based on the MIRA antigens, annotated TCRs were further analysed at the level of specific ORF or position within ORF. Breadth was defined as annotated unique rearrangements over total unique productive rearrangements; depth was the summed frequency of those rearrangements. TCR breadth was compared between groups using two-sided Wilcoxon rank-sum tests. TCRdb obtained this table from immuneACCESS and retained in-frame rearrangements with V and J assigned. These tables miss some clones; where compared with another copy, unresolved V genes account for less than half of the shortfall, and the remainder is unexplained. V and J calls and clone size come straight from that table; D and trimming were deduced from the DNA. The sample table holds around 450,000 clones, of which roughly 89% were seen once. Approximately 2.5% of the sample belongs to the ten largest clones.

Here is what the overall study found, with its caveats: Ad26.COV2.S recipients had higher spike-specific TCR breadth than placebo recipients (P = 0.0014). According to the authors, total T cell responses may have been underestimated by the TCR breadth and depth analyses. The study was not powered to compare responses between vaccine doses or regimens. Substantial breadth of spike-specific CD8+ and CD4+ T cell responses was reported after vaccination. Comparable non-spike TCR breadth was observed between vaccine and placebo recipients, consistent with only spike being contained in the vaccine.

The meaning of the sample's treatment or condition label: approximately 18 received Ad26.COV2.S at low or high dose, single or two shots; roughly five received placebo; per-sample allocation not given. For vaccine and placebo recipients, the sequenced repertoires came from samples collected on day 63 after the first injection. Between 29 July and 7 August 2020, Cohort 1b enrolled around 25 adults aged 18-55 years at one site in Boston, USA. As a vaccine, Ad26.COV2.S was a replication-incompetent adenovirus type 26 vector that expressed a prefusion-stabilized SARS-CoV-2 spike protein derived from the original Wuhan strain. The germline V gene (reference sequence) specifies SEHNR as CDR1 and FQNEAQ as CDR2. The CDR3 contains 12 residues, cysteine and phenylalanine counted. The DNA shown is the 36-base CDR3, in frame from base 1. V is pared back by 3 bases and J by 7 bases, with 9 bases lying between the germline termini.

This clone was seen only a few times. The antigen it recognizes is unknown. No much larger clone is present one base from it, and per-base qualities are unavailable. The chain links TRBV7-9 with TRBJ1-1; the D gene assignment is ambiguous. This sequence originates from a person aged 18-65 years who received the Ad26.COV2.S COVID-19 vaccine or a placebo. The specimen was peripheral blood, collected in a trial of Ad26.COV2.S vaccine versus placebo. CDR3 protein: CASSFVAGEAFF. The base sequence is TGTGCCAGCAGCTTCGTGGCAGGTGAAGCTTTCTTT. When the CDR3 is completed using the reference TRBV7-9 and TRBJ1-1 genes on either side, the full variable domain is DTGVSQNPRHKITKRGQNVTFRCDPISEHNRLYWYRQTLGQGPEFLTYFQNEAQLEKSRLLSDRFSAERPKGSFSTLEIQRTEQGDSAMYLCASSFVAGEAFFGQGTRLTVV.